This is a list of T cell receptor beta chains from one sample in a study of shared clonotypes between healthy human individuals. Repertoires were generated with immunoSEQ multiplex PCR, while TCRdb's copy carries only in-frame clones and drops some. This sample has approximately 2.4 million clones, with around 95% found just once. What was sequenced was naive CD4+ T cells sorted from blood. The receptors come from a man between 18 and 35 years old in good health. Each CDR3 is given with its conserved first and last residue. The D gene is left open where the match is weak. The size entry is marked missing in some rows and otherwise reads once, few, many or a size class.

TRBV6-5,TRBD1,once,TRBJ2-5,CATLQGVTQYF,TGTGCCACTTTACAGGGGGTGACCCAGTACTTC
TRBV9,-,-,TRBJ2-5,CASSVESEETQYF,TGTGCCAGCAGCGTAGAATCGGAAGAGACCCAGTACTTC
TRBV18,-,-,TRBJ1-5,CASSPDGRRPQHF,TGTGCCAGCTCACCGGACGGGAGGCGGCCCCAGCATTTT
TRBV5-1,TRBD1,-,TRBJ1-1,CASLAGTANTEAFF,TGCGCCAGCCTTGCCGGGACAGCGAACACTGAAGCTTTCTTT
TRBV5-1,TRBD1,-,TRBJ1-5,CASSFRTIILPGTGVGNQPQHF,TGCGCCAGCAGCTTCAGAACAATAATCTTACCTGGGACAGGGGTGGGCAATCAGCCCCAGCATTTT
TRBV5-1,-,-,TRBJ2-5,CASSPFSGETQYF,TGCGCCAGCAGCCCCTTTAGTGGAGAGACCCAGTACTTC
TRBV9,-,-,TRBJ2-5,CASSPRGGETQYF,TGTGCCAGCAGCCCCCGGGGCGGCGAGACCCAGTACTTC
TRBV6-5,TRBD1,few,TRBJ2-2,CASSSGQDDTGELFF,TGTGCCAGCAGTTCGGGACAGGACGACACCGGGGAGCTGTTTTTT
TRBV9,TRBD1,-,TRBJ1-2,CASSTGQGGYYGYTF,TGTGCCAGCAGCACAGGACAGGGGGGGTACTATGGCTACACCTTC
TRBV25-1,-,-,TRBJ1-1,CASSEFSYGNTEAFF,TGTGCCAGCAGTGAATTCTCTTACGGGAACACTGAAGCTTTCTTT
TRBV28,-,-,TRBJ1-3,CASSLGGGPGNTIYF,TGTGCCAGCAGTTTAGGTGGGGGGCCAGGAAACACCATATATTTT
TRBV10-1,-,-,TRBJ1-2,CASSESRASGYTF,TGCGCCAGCAGTGAGTCAAGGGCCTCTGGCTACACCTTC
TRBV9,-,-,TRBJ2-2,CASSGGAEVGTGELFF,TGTGCCAGCAGCGGGGGGGCGGAGGTCGGCACCGGGGAGCTGTTTTTT
TRBV9,-,-,TRBJ2-5,CASSVSRQETQYF,TGTGCCAGCAGCGTTTCCAGACAAGAGACCCAGTACTTC
TRBV28,-,-,TRBJ1-5,CASSFRGKGNQPQHF,TGTGCCAGCAGTTTCCGAGGTAAGGGCAATCAGCCCCAGCATTTT
TRBV7-3,-,-,TRBJ2-3,CASSLNGGADTQYF,TGTGCCAGCAGCTTAAACGGCGGCGCAGATACGCAGTATTTT
TRBV2,TRBD1,-,TRBJ2-2,CASSENGQGAGGELFF,TGTGCCAGCAGTGAAAATGGACAGGGGGCCGGCGGGGAGCTGTTTTTT
TRBV27,TRBD1,-,TRBJ2-3,CASSVTGQLSTQYF,TGTGCCAGCAGTGTGACAGGGCAGTTGTCTACGCAGTATTTT
TRBV4-1,-,once,TRBJ2-3,CASSQEKAGGGSGDTQYF,TGCGCCAGCAGCCAAGAGAAGGCCGGTGGGGGCTCCGGGGATACGCAGTATTTT
TRBV4-1,-,-,TRBJ1-2,CASSQRGGNDYGYTF,TGCGCCAGCAGCCAGAGAGGAGGGAACGACTATGGCTACACCTTC
TRBV10-3,TRBD2,-,TRBJ2-3,CAISEQRLAGDADTQYF,TGTGCCATCAGTGAACAGCGACTAGCGGGAGACGCCGATACGCAGTATTTT
TRBV7-8,-,-,TRBJ2-7,CASSPGPESYYEQYF,TGTGCCAGCAGCCCTGGACCGGAATCCTACTACGAGCAGTACTTC
TRBV10-3,-,-,TRBJ2-1,CATVSPGNEQFF,TGTGCCACCGTGAGTCCGGGTAATGAGCAGTTCTTC
TRBV27,-,once,TRBJ1-3,CASSRAAGASSGNTIYF,TGTGCCAGCAGTCGAGCGGCAGGGGCCAGCTCTGGAAACACCATATATTTT
TRBV9,-,-,TRBJ1-2,CASSAGGSGYTF,TGTGCCAGCAGCGCAGGAGGGTCTGGCTACACCTTC
TRBV6-6,-,-,TRBJ1-5,CASSAGSYSNQPQHF,TGTGCCAGCAGTGCCGGGAGTTATAGCAATCAGCCCCAGCATTTT
TRBV5-1,-,-,TRBJ1-1,CASSLSGGNTEAFF,TGCGCCAGCAGCTTGAGCGGGGGGAACACTGAAGCTTTCTTT
TRBV5-1,-,-,TRBJ1-3,CASNNGDSGNTIYF,TGCGCCAGCAACAACGGGGACTCTGGAAACACCATATATTTT
TRBV2,-,-,TRBJ2-5,CASRRDRLLQETQYF,TGTGCCAGCAGACGTGACAGATTACTCCAAGAGACCCAGTACTTC
TRBV27,TRBD1,-,TRBJ1-1,CASSQLAGTGGGGEAFF,TGTGCCAGCAGCCAATTGGCGGGTACAGGGGGCGGAGGTGAAGCTTTCTTT
TRBV7-8,-,once,TRBJ1-1,CASSFMGLNTEAFF,TGTGCCAGCAGCTTTATGGGGCTGAACACTGAAGCTTTCTTT
TRBV13,-,-,TRBJ2-3,CASSLVGGTDTQYF,TGTGCCAGCAGCTTAGTCGGGGGCACAGATACGCAGTATTTT
TRBV5-1,-,-,TRBJ1-6,CASSSNSGGPNSPLHF,TGCGCCAGCAGCTCGAATAGTGGAGGCCCAAATTCACCCCTCCACTTT